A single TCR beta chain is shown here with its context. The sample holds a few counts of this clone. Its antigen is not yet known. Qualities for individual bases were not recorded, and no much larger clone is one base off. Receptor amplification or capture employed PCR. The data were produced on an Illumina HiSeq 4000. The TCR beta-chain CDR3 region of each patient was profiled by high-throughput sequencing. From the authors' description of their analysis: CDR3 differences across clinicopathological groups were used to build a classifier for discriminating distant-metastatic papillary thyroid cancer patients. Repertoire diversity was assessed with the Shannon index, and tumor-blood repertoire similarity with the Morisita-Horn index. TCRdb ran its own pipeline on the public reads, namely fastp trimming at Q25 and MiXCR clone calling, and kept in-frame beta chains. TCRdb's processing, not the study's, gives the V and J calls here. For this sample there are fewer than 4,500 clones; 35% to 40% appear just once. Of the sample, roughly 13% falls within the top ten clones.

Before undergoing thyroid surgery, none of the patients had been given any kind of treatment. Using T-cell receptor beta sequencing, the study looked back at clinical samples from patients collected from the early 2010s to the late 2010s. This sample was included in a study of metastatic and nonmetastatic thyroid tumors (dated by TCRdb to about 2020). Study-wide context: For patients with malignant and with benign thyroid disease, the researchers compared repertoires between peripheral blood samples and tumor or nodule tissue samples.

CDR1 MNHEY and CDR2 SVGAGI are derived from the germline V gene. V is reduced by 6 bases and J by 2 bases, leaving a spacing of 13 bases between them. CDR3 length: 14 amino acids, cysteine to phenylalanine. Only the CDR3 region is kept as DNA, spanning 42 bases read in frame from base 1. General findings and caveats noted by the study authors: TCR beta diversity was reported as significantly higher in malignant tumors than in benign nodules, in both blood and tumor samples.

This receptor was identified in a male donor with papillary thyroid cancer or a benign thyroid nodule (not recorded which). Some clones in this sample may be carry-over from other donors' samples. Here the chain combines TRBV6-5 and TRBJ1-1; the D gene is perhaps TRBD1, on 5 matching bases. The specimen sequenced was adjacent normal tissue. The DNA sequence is TGTGCCAGCAGCCACTCACAGGCTAACACTGAAGCTTTCTTT. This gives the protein CASSHSQANTEAFF.